The next 29 T cell receptor beta chains were all read from a single sample in a study of blood T cells in healthy people across ages. A second PCR, run for about 6 to 12 cycles, used a sample-barcoded 5' primer plus a J-beta primer mix. TCRdb analysed the 5' RACE reads with MiXCR anew, one entry per CDR3 protein. This table holds about 670,000 distinct CDR3 sequences, roughly 43% found once. Sequencing was performed on blood. Receptors were obtained from an elderly man in good health.

The chain has TRBV3-1 and TRBJ2-7; D is undetermined. V was shortened by 3 bases and J by 3 bases, with 9 bases between the two germline ends. The V gene's germline CDR1 is LGHDT and CDR2 YNNKEL (reference sequence). The CDR3 spans 13 residues. CDR3 sequence: CASSQAAIYEQYF. The DNA of the CDR3 is TGTGCCAGCAGCCAGGCGGCCATCTACGAGCAGTACTTC.

A few counts support this clonotype. The chain couples TRBV6-2 or TRBV6-3 to TRBJ2-2, with 8 bases fitting TRBD1. The germline gives CDR1 MNHEY, CDR2 SVGEGT. This CDR3 has 15 amino acids. Trimming removed 5 bases from V and 5 bases from J; junction bases left unmatched: 7. In DNA form, the CDR3 reads TGTGCCAGCAGTAACCTCGGACAGGGAACCGGGGAGCTGTTTTTT. Translation: CASSNLGQGTGELFF.

This clonotype has a handful of counts. The chain has TRBV4-1 and TRBJ2-3; 10 nucleotides line up with TRBD2. The germline gives CDR1 MGHRA, CDR2 YSYEKL. This CDR3 is built from 15 residues. With V trimmed by 5 bases and J by 2 bases, 4 bases remained unmatched. DNA for the CDR3: TGCGCCAGCAGCTACGGGACTAGCGTCACAGATACGCAGTATTTT. Protein product: CASSYGTSVTDTQYF.

V usage is TRBV4-3 and J usage is TRBJ2-5, with 8 nucleotides matching TRBD2. TRBJ2-1 matches the DNA end more closely, so the J call is doubtful. The CDR3 is 15 amino acids. CDR1 is LGHNA and CDR2 is YSLEER in the germline V gene. The DNA for the CDR3 is TGCGCCAGCAGCCGGAGCGGGAGAGGCCAAGAGACCCAGTTCTTC. Its translation: CASSRSGRGQETQFF.

V and J are TRBV4-1 and TRBJ2-3; TRBD2 aligns across 8 bases. V trimming: 2 bases; J trimming: 5 bases; junction bases outside the gene matches: 9. This CDR3 contains 16 residues. Per the germline V gene, CDR1 is MGHRA and CDR2 is YSYEKL. The CDR3 sequence is CASSQPPGGRGDTQYF. CDR3 DNA sequence: TGCGCCAGCAGCCAACCACCGGGGGGGCGCGGAGATACGCAGTATTTT.

For the CDR3, the DNA is TGTGCCAGCAGCGCCACTAGGGTCCAGGGCTCCTACGAGCAGTACTTC. Translation: CASSATRVQGSYEQYF. This sequence joins TRBV7-2 and TRBJ2-7; the D call may be TRBD1 or TRBD2 (5 bases each). V was cut by 5 bases and J by 0 bases, with 17 bases left in between. The CDR3 length is 16 residues. Germline CDR1 reads SGHTA; CDR2 reads FQGNSA.

The rearrangement uses TRBV3-1 and TRBJ2-7; 11 positions match TRBD2. V lost 2 bases, J lost 2 bases, and 5 bases stayed unmatched. The CDR3 runs 16 residues. The V gene's germline CDR1 is LGHDT and CDR2 YNNKEL (reference sequence). The CDR3 DNA sequence: TGTGCCAGCAGCCAACTCACTAGCGGGAGTACCTACGAGCAGTACTTC. This codes for CASSQLTSGSTYEQYF.

There are a few counts of this clonotype. The V and J genes are TRBV7-2 and TRBJ2-1, with D perhaps matching TRBD2 (5 bases). The CDR3 has 13 amino acids. V lost 3 bases and J 7 bases, leaving 10 bases between the germline ends. In germline, CDR1 is SGHTA, CDR2 FQGNSA. This CDR3 reads CASSLPTGNEQFF. As DNA, the CDR3 is TGTGCCAGCAGCTTGCCTACGGGGAATGAGCAGTTCTTC.

The CDR3 protein is CASSPLRGPSSYNEQFF. In DNA, the CDR3 is TGTGCCAGCAGTCCCTTGAGGGGTCCGAGCTCCTACAATGAGCAGTTCTTC. This chain uses TRBV12-3 or TRBV12-4 with TRBJ2-1, with D possibly called TRBD1 or TRBD2 (5 bases each). This CDR3 contains 17 residues. Trimming took off 5 bases at V and 0 bases at J, with 17 bases between the two ends.

The chain has TRBV2 and TRBJ1-1, with D unclear. Germline V gene lookup returns CDR1 SNHLY and CDR2 FYNNEI. The V gene lost 1 base and the J gene lost 4 bases, with 10 bases spanning the gap. CDR3 length: 14 residues. CDR3 DNA: TGTGCCAGCAGTGAAGTTCGGCTGGGCACTGAAGCTTTCTTT. Translated, it gives CASSEVRLGTEAFF.

This clonotype was detected a few times. J is TRBJ2-1 and V is TRBV20-1; 9 nucleotides agree with TRBD1. This CDR3 spans 12 amino acids. V lost 6 bases, J lost 10 bases, and 7 bases stayed unmatched. Germline CDR1 DFQATT, CDR2 SNEGSKA (reference sequence). CDR3: CSAVQGAREQFF. The CDR3 DNA reads as TGCAGTGCCGTACAGGGGGCGAGGGAGCAGTTCTTC.

In DNA, the CDR3 is TGCAGTGCTTGGGAGGGGACAGGGTCCACTGAAGCTTTCTTT. It encodes CSAWEGTGSTEAFF. The J gene is TRBJ1-1, the V gene TRBV20-1, with TRBD1 matching 9 bases. The V gene's germline CDR1 is DFQATT and CDR2 SNEGSKA (reference sequence). The CDR3 is 14 amino acids. J was trimmed by 4 bases and V by 5 bases; bases with no gene match: 8.

The chain carries TRBV25-1 and TRBJ2-7; TRBD1 matches 11 bases. The CDR3 totals 16 residues. Losses at the gene ends were 2 bases for V and 7 bases for J; bases not matched to a gene: 10. Germline V lookup: CDR1 MGHDK, CDR2 SYGVNS. As DNA, the CDR3 is TGTGCCAGCAGTGAAAGAGGAGGACAGGGGGCGAGAGAGCAGTACTTC. Its translation is CASSERGGQGAREQYF.

The chain links TRBV4-2 to TRBJ1-3; maybe TRBD1 (6 bases). The V gene lost 4 bases and the J gene lost 2 bases, with 12 bases spanning the gap. The CDR3 consists of 15 residues. Germline CDR1 is LGHNA and CDR2 is YNFKEQ. The CDR3 loop reads CASSPQGSAGNTIYF. CDR3 in DNA: TGTGCCAGCAGCCCACAGGGTAGCGCTGGAAACACCATATATTTT.

The rearrangement links TRBV20-1 to TRBJ2-1; D remains unclear. From germline, CDR1 is DFQATT and CDR2 SNEGSKA (reference sequence). CDR3 size: 13 residues. The germline V and J ends were trimmed by 2 bases and 10 bases, with 15 bases remaining between them. This CDR3 reads CSARLPGLYEQFF. CDR3 coding DNA: TGCAGTGCTAGACTCCCCGGATTGTACGAGCAGTTCTTC.

This clonotype occurred a few times. The chain carries TRBV7-2 and TRBJ1-1; TRBD1 aligns across 7 bases. The CDR3 runs to 14 residues. Per the germline V gene, CDR1 is SGHTA and CDR2 is FQGNSA. V lost 7 bases and J lost 2; bases outside the gene matches: 7. For the CDR3, the DNA is TGTGCCAGCACCCCGGGACAGTTAAACACTGAAGCTTTCTTT. Translating it yields CASTPGQLNTEAFF.

The chain employs TRBV9 and TRBJ1-6; D call uncertain. The CDR3 is 15 residues long. V dropped 0 bases and J dropped 7 bases, with 11 bases sitting between them. Germline V gene lookup returns CDR1 SGDLS and CDR2 YYNGEE. In DNA, the CDR3 is TGTGCCAGCAGCGTAGGGGCTTTCCCCAATTCACCCCTCCACTTT. Translation gives CASSVGAFPNSPLHF.

V gene TRBV5-1 combines with J gene TRBJ1-2, with a weak D call TRBD1 (5 bases). V was clipped by 4 bases and J by 4 bases, with 11 bases between them. The germline V gene has CDR1 SGHRS and CDR2 YFSETQ. CDR3 length: 13 residues. Written as DNA, the CDR3 is TGCGCCAGCAGCGTTACAGGAGGCTATGGCTACACCTTC. Its protein is CASSVTGGYGYTF.

This clonotype was detected many times. A much larger clone lies one base from this, so it may be a read error. The gene calls are TRBV20-1 and TRBJ2-7; D perhaps matches TRBD2 (6 bases). Germline lookup yields CDR1 DFQATT and CDR2 SNEGSKA (reference sequence). The length of the CDR3 is 13 residues. Trimming took 6 bases from V and 1 from J, leaving 13 bases between them. As DNA, the CDR3 is TGCAGTGCCGCGGGAAGGCAGTCCTACGAGCAGTACTTC. It yields the protein CSAAGRQSYEQYF.

This clonotype was found many times. The chain carries TRBV5-1 and TRBJ2-7, with 8 bases lining up with TRBD1. This CDR3 contains 14 residues. Per germline, CDR1 SGHRS and CDR2 YFSETQ. Trimming cost V 4 bases and J 6 bases; bases outside gene matches: 9. CDR3 coding DNA: TGCGCCAGCAGCCTCCGGACAGGGAAGTCCGAGCAGTACTTC. It codes for CASSLRTGKSEQYF. Full variable domain (remainder filled in from reference TRBV5-1 and TRBJ2-7): KAGVTQTPRYLIKTRGQQVTLSCSPISGHRSVSWYQQTPGQGLQFLFEYFSETQRNKGNFPGRFSGRQFSNSRSEMNVSTLELGDSALYLCASSLRTGKSEQYFGPGTRLTVT.

J is TRBJ1-1 and V is TRBV7-2; TRBD1 might be the D (5 bases). The germline V gene encodes CDR1 SGHTA and CDR2 FQGNSA. The CDR3 covers 15 residues. The V gene lost 5 bases and the J gene lost 1 base, with 14 bases spanning the gap. CDR3 in amino acids: CASSLVGTENTEAFF. The CDR3 DNA follows: TGTGCCAGCAGCCTGGTGGGGACGGAGAACACTGAAGCTTTCTTT.

A few counts support this clonotype. The chain carries TRBV7-2 and TRBJ1-2, with D unclear. Germline V gene data show CDR1 as SGHTA and CDR2 as FQGNSA. V was clipped by 8 bases and J by 6 bases, with 16 bases between them. The CDR3 is 13 residues long. CDR3 loop: CASREGRVDGYTF. The CDR3 DNA reads TGTGCCAGCCGGGAAGGGCGCGTAGATGGCTACACCTTC.

This clonotype was seen a handful of times. The chain employs TRBV20-1 and TRBJ2-7; 7 bases line up with TRBD1. The germline V gene encodes CDR1 DFQATT and CDR2 SNEGSKA (reference sequence). V was pared by 2 bases and J by 6 bases, with 4 bases of the junction left unmatched. The CDR3 has 12 amino acids. The CDR3 DNA is TGCAGTGCTAGACACACAGGGGTCGAGCAGTACTTC. It yields the protein CSARHTGVEQYF.

This clonotype showed up just a few times. The chain couples TRBV5-1 to TRBJ1-2; D not resolved. Germline loops: CDR1 SGHRS, CDR2 YFSETQ. This CDR3 has 13 residues. V was clipped by 4 bases and J by 4 bases, with 11 bases between them. The CDR3 DNA reads as TGCGCCAGCAGCGTGGCCGAGACCTATGGCTACACCTTC. Amino acid sequence: CASSVAETYGYTF. Complete variable domain (other parts from reference TRBV5-1 and TRBJ1-2): KAGVTQTPRYLIKTRGQQVTLSCSPISGHRSVSWYQQTPGQGLQFLFEYFSETQRNKGNFPGRFSGRQFSNSRSEMNVSTLELGDSALYLCASSVAETYGYTFGSGTRLTVV.

This chain uses TRBV7-2 with TRBJ2-5; D gene unclear. The germline CDR1 and CDR2 sequences are SGHTA and FQGNSA. The CDR3 is 15 amino acids. V was pared by 1 base and J by 7 bases, with 16 bases between. CDR3 region: CASSLGAPGIGTQYF. As DNA, the CDR3 is TGTGCCAGCAGCTTAGGGGCCCCAGGTATCGGGACCCAGTACTTC.

This chain connects TRBV20-1 to TRBJ1-5; 7 nucleotides line up with TRBD1. Germline CDR1 is DFQATT and CDR2 is SNEGSKA (reference sequence). The CDR3 is made up of 16 amino acids. J gave up 3 bases and V 1 base, and 9 bases lay outside the gene matches. CDR3 residues: CSARVGTATPNQPQHF. CDR3 coding DNA: TGCAGTGCTAGAGTAGGGACAGCCACTCCCAATCAGCCCCAGCATTTT.

J is TRBJ2-5 and V is TRBV24-1; 12 bases match TRBD1. The CDR3 is made up of 17 amino acids. Germline V gene sequence: CDR1 KGHDR, CDR2 SFDVKD. Trimming cost V 0 bases and J 11 bases; bases outside gene matches: 12. As DNA, the CDR3 is TGTGCCACCAGTGATTTGGGGGCCGGGACAGGGGGCAATGAGCAGTACTTC. Its protein product is CATSDLGAGTGGNEQYF.

The chain recombines TRBV2 with TRBJ2-7; 8 nucleotides agree with TRBD2. CDR1 and CDR2 (germline): SNHLY, FYNNEI. The CDR3 totals 15 residues. With 7 bases clipped from V and 2 bases from J, the junction kept 10 bases outside the gene matches. CDR3 sequence reads: CASTQITSGTYEQYF. The CDR3 DNA follows: TGTGCCAGCACCCAGATTACTAGCGGCACCTACGAGCAGTACTTC.

V is TRBV7-2 and J is TRBJ1-1; the match to TRBD1 covers 7 bases. This CDR3 spans 15 amino acids. Germline-derived CDR1 and CDR2 are SGHTA and FQGNSA. Trimming cost V 5 bases and J 1 base; bases outside gene matches: 7. CDR3: CASSPQGQANTEAFF. The CDR3 bases are TGTGCCAGCAGCCCCCAAGGACAGGCGAACACTGAAGCTTTCTTT.